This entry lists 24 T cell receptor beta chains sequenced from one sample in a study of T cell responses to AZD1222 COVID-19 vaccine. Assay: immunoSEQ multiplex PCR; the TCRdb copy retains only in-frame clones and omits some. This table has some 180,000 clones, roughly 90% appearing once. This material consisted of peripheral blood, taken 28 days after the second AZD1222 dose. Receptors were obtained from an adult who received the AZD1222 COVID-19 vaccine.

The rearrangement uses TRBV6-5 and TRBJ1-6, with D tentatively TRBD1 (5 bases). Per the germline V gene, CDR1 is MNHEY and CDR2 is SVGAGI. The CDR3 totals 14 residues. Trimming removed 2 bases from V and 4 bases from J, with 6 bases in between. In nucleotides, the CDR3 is TGTGCCAGCAGTTACCAGGGTTATAATTCACCCCTCCACTTT. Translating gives CASSYQGYNSPLHF.

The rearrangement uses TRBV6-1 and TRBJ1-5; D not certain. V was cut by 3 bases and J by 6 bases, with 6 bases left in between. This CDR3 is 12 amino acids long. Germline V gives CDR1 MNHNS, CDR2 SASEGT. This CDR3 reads CASSDWAQPQHF. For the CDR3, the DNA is TGTGCCAGCAGTGATTGGGCTCAGCCCCAGCATTTT.

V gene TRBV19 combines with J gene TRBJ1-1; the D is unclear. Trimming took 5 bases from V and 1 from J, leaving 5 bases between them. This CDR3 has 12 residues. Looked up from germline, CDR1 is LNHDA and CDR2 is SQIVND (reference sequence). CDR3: CASSDQNTEAFF. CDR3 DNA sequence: TGTGCCAGTAGTGACCAGAACACTGAAGCTTTCTTT.

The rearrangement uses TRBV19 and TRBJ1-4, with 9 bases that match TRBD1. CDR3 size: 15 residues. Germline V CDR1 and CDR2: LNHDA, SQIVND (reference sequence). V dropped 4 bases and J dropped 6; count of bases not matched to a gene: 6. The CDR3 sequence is CASSTSGTGHEKLFF. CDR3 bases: TGTGCCAGTAGTACCTCTGGGACAGGGCATGAAAAACTGTTTTTT.

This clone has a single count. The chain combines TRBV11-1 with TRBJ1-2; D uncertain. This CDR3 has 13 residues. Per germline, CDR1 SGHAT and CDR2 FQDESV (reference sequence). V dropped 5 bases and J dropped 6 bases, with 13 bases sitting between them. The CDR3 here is CASSQPYADGYTF. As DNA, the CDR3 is TGTGCCAGCAGCCAGCCGTACGCAGATGGCTACACCTTC.

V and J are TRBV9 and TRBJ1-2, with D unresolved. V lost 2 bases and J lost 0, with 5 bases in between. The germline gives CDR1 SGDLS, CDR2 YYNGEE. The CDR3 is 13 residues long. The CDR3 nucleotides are TGTGCCAGCAGCGTTGGGGCTAACTATGGCTACACCTTC. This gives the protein CASSVGANYGYTF.

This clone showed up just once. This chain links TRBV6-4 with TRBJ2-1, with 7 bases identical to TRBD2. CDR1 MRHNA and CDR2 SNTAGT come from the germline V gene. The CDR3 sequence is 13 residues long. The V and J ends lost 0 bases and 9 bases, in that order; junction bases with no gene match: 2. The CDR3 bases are TGTGCCAGCAGTGACTCAGAGCGGGGTGAGCAGTTCTTC. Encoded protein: CASSDSERGEQFF.

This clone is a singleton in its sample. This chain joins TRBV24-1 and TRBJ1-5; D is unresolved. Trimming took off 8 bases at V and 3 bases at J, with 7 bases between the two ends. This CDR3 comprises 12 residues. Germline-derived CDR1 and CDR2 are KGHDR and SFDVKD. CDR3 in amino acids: CATNLHNQPQHF. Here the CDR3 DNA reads TGTGCCACCAACTTGCACAATCAGCCCCAGCATTTT.

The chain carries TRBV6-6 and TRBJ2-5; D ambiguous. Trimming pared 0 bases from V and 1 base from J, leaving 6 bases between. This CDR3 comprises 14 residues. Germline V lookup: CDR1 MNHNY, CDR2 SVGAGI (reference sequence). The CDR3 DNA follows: TGTGCCAGCAGTTACTCGCAGATCCAAGAGACCCAGTACTTC. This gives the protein CASSYSQIQETQYF.

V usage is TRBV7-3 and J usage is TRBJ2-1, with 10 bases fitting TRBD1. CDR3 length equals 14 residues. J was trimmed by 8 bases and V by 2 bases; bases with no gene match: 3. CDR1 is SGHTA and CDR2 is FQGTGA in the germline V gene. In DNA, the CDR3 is TGTGCCAGCAGCTTAGAGGACAGGGGGTATGAGCAGTTCTTC. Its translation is CASSLEDRGYEQFF.

The CDR3 nucleotides read TGTGCCAGAAGCGGGGGGATCTACAATGAGCAGTTCTTC. Translation gives CARSGGIYNEQFF. This chain connects TRBV2 to TRBJ2-1; 9 bases are a match to TRBD2. This CDR3 is 13 amino acids long. Germline CDR1 is SNHLY and CDR2 is FYNNEI. V was pared by 9 bases and J by 3 bases, with 3 bases of the junction left unmatched.

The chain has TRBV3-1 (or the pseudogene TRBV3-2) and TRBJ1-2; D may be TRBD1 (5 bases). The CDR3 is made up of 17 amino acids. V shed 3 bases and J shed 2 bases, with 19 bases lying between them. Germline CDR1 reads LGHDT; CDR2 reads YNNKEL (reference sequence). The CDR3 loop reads CASSQELISTVNYGYTF. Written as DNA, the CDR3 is TGTGCCAGCAGCCAGGAATTGATATCGACAGTCAACTATGGCTACACCTTC.

The CDR3 region is CASSQGDSGRYGELFF. In nucleotides, the CDR3 is TGCGCCAGCAGCCAAGGGGATAGCGGGAGATACGGGGAGCTGTTTTTT. The chain is built from TRBV4-1 and TRBJ2-2, with 9 bases aligning to TRBD2. The CDR3 extends over 16 amino acids. V lost 1 base to trimming and J lost 7 bases; unmatched junction nucleotides: 7. Germline V lookup: CDR1 MGHRA, CDR2 YSYEKL.

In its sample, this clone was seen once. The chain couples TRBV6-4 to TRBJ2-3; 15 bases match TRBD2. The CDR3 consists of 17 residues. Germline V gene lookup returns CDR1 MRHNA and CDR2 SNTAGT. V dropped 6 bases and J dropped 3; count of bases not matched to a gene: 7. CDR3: CASSPGLAGGPTDTQYF. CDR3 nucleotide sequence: TGTGCCAGCAGCCCAGGACTAGCGGGGGGGCCGACAGATACGCAGTATTTT.

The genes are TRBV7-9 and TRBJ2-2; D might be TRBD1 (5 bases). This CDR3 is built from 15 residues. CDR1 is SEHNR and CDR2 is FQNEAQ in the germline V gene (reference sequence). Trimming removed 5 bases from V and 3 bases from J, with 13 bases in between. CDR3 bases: TGTGCCAGCAGCCTGGACATAAGGGACACCGGGGAGCTGTTTTTT. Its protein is CASSLDIRDTGELFF.

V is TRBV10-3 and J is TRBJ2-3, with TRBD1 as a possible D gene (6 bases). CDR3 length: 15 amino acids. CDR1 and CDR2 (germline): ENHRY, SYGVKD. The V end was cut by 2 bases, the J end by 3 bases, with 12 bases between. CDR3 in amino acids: CAISENRDVTDTQYF. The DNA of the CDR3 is TGTGCCATCAGTGAGAACAGGGACGTGACAGATACGCAGTATTTT.

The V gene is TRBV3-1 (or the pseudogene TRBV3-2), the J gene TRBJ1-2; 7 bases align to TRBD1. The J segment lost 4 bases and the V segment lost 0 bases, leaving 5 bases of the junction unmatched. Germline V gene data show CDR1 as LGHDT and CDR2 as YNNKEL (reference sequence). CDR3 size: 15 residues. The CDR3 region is CASSQEAGGVYGYTF. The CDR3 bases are TGTGCCAGCAGCCAAGAGGCAGGGGGGGTCTATGGCTACACCTTC.

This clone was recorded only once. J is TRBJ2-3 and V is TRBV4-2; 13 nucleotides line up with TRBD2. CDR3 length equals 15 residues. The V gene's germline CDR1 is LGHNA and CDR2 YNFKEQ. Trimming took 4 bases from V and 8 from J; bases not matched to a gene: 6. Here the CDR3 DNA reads TGTGCCAGCAGCCTGGGGACTAGCGGGGAGGGTACGCAGTATTTT. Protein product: CASSLGTSGEGTQYF.

CDR3 bases: TGCGCCAGCAGCCTGACAGGGTACACTGAAGCTTTCTTT. Protein product: CASSLTGYTEAFF. This chain uses TRBV5-1 with TRBJ1-1, with TRBD1 matching 7 bases. With V trimmed by 4 bases and J by 3 bases, 3 bases remained unmatched. CDR1 and CDR2 from the germline V gene are SGHRS and YFSETQ. There are 13 residues in the CDR3.

CDR3 DNA: TGTGCCAGCACCTCCTTAATAACAGATACGCAGTATTTT. Its translation is CASTSLITDTQYF. The chain is built from TRBV6-5 and TRBJ2-3, with D unresolved. Trimming took 7 bases from V and 3 from J, leaving 11 bases between them. This CDR3 has 13 amino acids. Germline CDR1 MNHEY, CDR2 SVGAGI.

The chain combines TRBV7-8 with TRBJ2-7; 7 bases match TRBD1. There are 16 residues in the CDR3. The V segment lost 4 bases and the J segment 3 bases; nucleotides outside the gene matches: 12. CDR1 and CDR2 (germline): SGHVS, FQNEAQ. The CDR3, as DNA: TGTGCCAGCAGCTCCAGAGAGCAGACAGGGAGCTACGAGCAGTACTTC. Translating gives CASSSREQTGSYEQYF.

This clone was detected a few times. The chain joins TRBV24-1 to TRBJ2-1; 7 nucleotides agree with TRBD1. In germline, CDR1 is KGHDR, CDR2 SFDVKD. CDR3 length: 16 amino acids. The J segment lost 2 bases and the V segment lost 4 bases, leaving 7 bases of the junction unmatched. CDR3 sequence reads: CATSEATGDPYNEQFF. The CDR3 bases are TGTGCCACCAGTGAAGCTACAGGGGACCCCTACAATGAGCAGTTCTTC.

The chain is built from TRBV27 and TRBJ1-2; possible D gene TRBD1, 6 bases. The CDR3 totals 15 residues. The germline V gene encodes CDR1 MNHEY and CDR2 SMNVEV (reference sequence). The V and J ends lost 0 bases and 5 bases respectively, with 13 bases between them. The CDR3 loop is CASSLSGGLGYGYTF. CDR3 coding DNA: TGTGCCAGCAGTTTATCGGGGGGGCTCGGGTATGGCTACACCTTC.

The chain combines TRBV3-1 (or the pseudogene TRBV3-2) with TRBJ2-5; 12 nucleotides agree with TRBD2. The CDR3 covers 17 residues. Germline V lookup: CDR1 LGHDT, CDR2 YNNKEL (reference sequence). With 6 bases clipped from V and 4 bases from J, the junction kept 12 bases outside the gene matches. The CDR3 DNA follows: TGTGCCAGCAGACCCTACTCTAGCGGGGGGGCCGGAGAGACCCAGTACTTC. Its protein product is CASRPYSSGGAGETQYF.